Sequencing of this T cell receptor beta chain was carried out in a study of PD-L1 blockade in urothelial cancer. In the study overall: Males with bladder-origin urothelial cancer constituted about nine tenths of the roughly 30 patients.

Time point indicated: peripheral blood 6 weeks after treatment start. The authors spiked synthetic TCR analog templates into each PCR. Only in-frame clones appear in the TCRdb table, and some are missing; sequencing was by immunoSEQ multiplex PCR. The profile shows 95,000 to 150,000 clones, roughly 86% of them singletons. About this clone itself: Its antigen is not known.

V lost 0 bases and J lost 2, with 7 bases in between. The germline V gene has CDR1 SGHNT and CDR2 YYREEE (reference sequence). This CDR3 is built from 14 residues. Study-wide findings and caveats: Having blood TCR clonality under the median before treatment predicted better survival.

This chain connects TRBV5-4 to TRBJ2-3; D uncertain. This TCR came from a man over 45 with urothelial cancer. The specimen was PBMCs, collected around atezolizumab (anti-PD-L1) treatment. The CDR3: CASSLGGLTDTQYF. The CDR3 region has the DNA TGTGCCAGCAGCTTGGGAGGTCTCACAGATACGCAGTATTTT.